This T cell receptor (beta chain) was sequenced in a study of blood T cell repertoires in COVID-19 (dated by TCRdb to 2018 to 2020). Study-wide context: Samples from collaborators originated in the United States, Italy and Spain and spanned both the acute and convalescent phases of COVID-19. Subjects who had been exposed to COVID-19, were actively infected with it, or had recovered from it provided the deeply sampled blood TCRbeta repertoires that made up the dataset. Nearly every sample came with metadata listing a de-identified subject ID, COVID-19 status, age in years and sex. The prospective study material was composed of cDNA or gDNA derived from T cells, B-cell-depleted T cells, or PBMCs. HLA class I and class II types, where available, came from metadata supplied by the sample provider rather than from assay-based typing. Samples were obtained from the ongoing ImmuneRACE study (first 160 participants) and from 1,000 to 1,500 subjects provided by 6 global collaborators. The repertoires were made available in a free public database intended to serve as a resource for research on the immune response to SARS-CoV-2.

Taken from cysteine to phenylalanine, the CDR3 has 13 residues. Of the read, only the CDR3 DNA is kept; its 39 bases are in frame from base 1. V is shortened by 7 bases, J by 1 base, and the region joining them spans 10 bases. Collaborating institutions collected whole blood in K2EDTA tubes following their own protocols. For TCRbeta analysis, collaborators shipped samples as frozen whole blood, isolated PBMCs, or DNA extracted from either of those sample types. Of note for this clone: No antigen is known for it. The record has no base qualities; no much larger clone is one base away.

General study outcomes and caveats: How much clinical and demographic metadata was included differed by source and by participant, and the metadata was provided uncurated.

TCRbeta CDR3 regions were amplified from genomic DNA by means of the immunoSEQ Assay, a bias-controlled multiplex PCR. In the source study's methods: Nucleated cell counts per sample were estimated from amplification of reference gene primers within the assay. Sequence reads were collapsed and filtered to measure the absolute abundance of every unique TCRbeta CDR3 rearrangement. For each sample, productive Simpson clonality was calculated as the square root of Simpson's diversity index across productive rearrangements. Drawn from immuneACCESS, this table holds only the in-frame rearrangements with V and J called that TCRdb kept. Clones are partly lost; checked studies trace under half to an unresolved V gene and leave the rest unexplained. V, J and clone size were drawn from that table, and D and trimming were deduced from the DNA. The sample includes about 70,000 clones, with more than 75% observed a single time. Around 27% of the sample belongs to the ten largest clones.

The chain employs TRBV12-3 or TRBV12-4 and TRBJ1-2; the D segment cannot be called with confidence. The source is a woman over 75 with active or convalescent COVID-19. The sample consisted of peripheral blood. The sequence in DNA is TGTGCCAGCACTGGAGACCTTAACTATGGCTACACCTTC. Translated, it gives CASTGDLNYGYTF.